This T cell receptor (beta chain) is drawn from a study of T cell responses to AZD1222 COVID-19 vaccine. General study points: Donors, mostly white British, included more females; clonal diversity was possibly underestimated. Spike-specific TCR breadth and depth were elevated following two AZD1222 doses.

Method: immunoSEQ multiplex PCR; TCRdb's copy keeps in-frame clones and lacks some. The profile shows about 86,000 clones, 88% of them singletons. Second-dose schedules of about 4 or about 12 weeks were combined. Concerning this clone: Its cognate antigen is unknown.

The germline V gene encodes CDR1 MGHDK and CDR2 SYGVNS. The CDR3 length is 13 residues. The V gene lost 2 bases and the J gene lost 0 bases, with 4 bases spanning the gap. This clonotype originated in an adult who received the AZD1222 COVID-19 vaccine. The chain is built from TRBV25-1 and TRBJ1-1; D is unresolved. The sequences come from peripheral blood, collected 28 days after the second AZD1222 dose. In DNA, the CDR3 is TGTGCCAGCAGTGAAAGCCTGAACACTGAAGCTTTCTTT. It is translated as CASSESLNTEAFF.